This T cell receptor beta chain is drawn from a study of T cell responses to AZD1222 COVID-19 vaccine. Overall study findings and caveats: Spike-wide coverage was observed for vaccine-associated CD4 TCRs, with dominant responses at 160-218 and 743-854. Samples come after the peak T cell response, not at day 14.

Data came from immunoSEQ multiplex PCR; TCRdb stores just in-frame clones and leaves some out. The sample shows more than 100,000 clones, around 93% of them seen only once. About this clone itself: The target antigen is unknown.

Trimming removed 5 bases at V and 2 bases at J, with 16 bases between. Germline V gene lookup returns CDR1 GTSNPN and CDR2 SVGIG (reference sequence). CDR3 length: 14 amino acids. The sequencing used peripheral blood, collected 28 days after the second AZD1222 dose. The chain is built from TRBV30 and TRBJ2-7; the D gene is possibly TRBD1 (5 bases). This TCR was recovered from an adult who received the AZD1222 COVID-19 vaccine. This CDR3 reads CAWGWGFDAYEQYF. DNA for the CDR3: TGTGCCTGGGGGTGGGGCTTCGACGCCTACGAGCAGTACTTC.